A selection of T cell receptor beta chains follows, all from one sample in a study of blood T cell repertoires in COVID-19. TCRdb's table, derived via immunoSEQ multiplex PCR, lists solely in-frame clones and lacks some. The table has around 62,000 clones, roughly 83% seen once; the top ten hold more than 8%. Material for sequencing was peripheral blood. All receptors come from a man in his fifties with active COVID-19. CDR3s include the opening cysteine and the closing phenylalanine or tryptophan. The D gene is left open where the match is weak. Some rows mark clone size as missing; the rest say once, few, many or name a class of expanded clone.

len,d_gene,abundance,v_gene,j_gene,CDR3aa,CDR3nt
14,-,-,TRBV5-6,TRBJ2-3,CASSQQGGGDTQYF,TGTGCCAGCAGCCAACAGGGAGGGGGAGATACGCAGTATTTT
16,-,-,TRBV15,TRBJ2-2,CATSSTPPDSPGELFF,TGTGCCACCAGCAGCACTCCACCGGACAGTCCCGGGGAGCTGTTTTTT
15,-,once,TRBV2,TRBJ1-4,CASKGQGSLNEKLFF,TGTGCCAGCAAAGGGCAGGGAAGCCTTAATGAAAAACTGTTTTTT
13,-,-,TRBV15,TRBJ2-1,CATSRASGNEQFF,TGTGCCACCAGCAGAGCGAGCGGGAATGAGCAGTTCTTC
16,-,-,TRBV3-1/TRBV3-2,TRBJ1-2,CASSQEWATSNYGYTF,TGTGCCAGCAGCCAAGAATGGGCCACCTCTAACTATGGCTACACCTTC
14,TRBD1,once,TRBV6-6,TRBJ1-2,CASRLGQGVYGYTF,TGTGCCAGCAGACTAGGACAGGGAGTCTATGGCTACACCTTC
15,-,-,TRBV18,TRBJ1-4,CASSPTGNGWEKLFF,TGTGCCAGCTCGCCCACAGGAAACGGTTGGGAAAAACTGTTTTTT
14,TRBD2,-,TRBV2,TRBJ2-5,CASTETPGRGTQYF,TGTGCCAGCACCGAGACCCCCGGGAGGGGGACCCAGTACTTC
15,TRBD2,-,TRBV10-3,TRBJ2-5,CAISESGGWQETQYF,TGTGCCATCAGTGAGTCGGGAGGGTGGCAGGAGACCCAGTACTTC
14,-,few,TRBV5-1,TRBJ1-3,CASSFTGDLNTIYF,TGCGCCAGCAGCTTTACAGGTGACTTAAACACCATATATTTT
13,-,-,TRBV2,TRBJ2-1,CASSEGGGAEQFF,TGTGCCAGCAGTGAAGGGGGAGGCGCTGAGCAGTTCTTC
14,TRBD2,-,TRBV27,TRBJ2-7,CASSPSSGGYEQYF,TGTGCCAGCAGTCCCTCTAGCGGGGGTTACGAGCAGTACTTC
17,-,-,TRBV19,TRBJ2-3,CASSITRGSPVTDTQYF,TGTGCCAGTAGTATCACTCGAGGCTCGCCGGTTACAGATACGCAGTATTTT
15,TRBD1,-,TRBV7-9,TRBJ1-4,CASSGQGATNEKLFF,TGTGCCAGCAGCGGCCAGGGGGCGACTAATGAAAAACTGTTTTTT
16,TRBD1,-,TRBV16,TRBJ1-5,CASSRRLTGGGQPQHF,TGTGCCAGCAGCCGAAGACTTACAGGGGGGGGTCAGCCCCAGCATTTT
14,-,-,TRBV12-5,TRBJ2-7,CASGLGGTSYEQYF,TGTGCTAGTGGTTTGGGCGGGACCTCCTACGAGCAGTACTTC
13,-,-,TRBV6-5,TRBJ1-4,CASGGGVDEKLFF,TGTGCCAGCGGCGGAGGGGTTGATGAAAAACTGTTTTTT
13,-,-,TRBV10-3,TRBJ2-2,CAIMGSNTGELFF,TGTGCCATCATGGGCAGCAACACCGGGGAGCTGTTTTTT
14,TRBD2,-,TRBV9,TRBJ2-2,CASSAGGITGELFF,TGTGCCAGCAGCGCGGGAGGGATTACCGGGGAGCTGTTTTTT
13,-,once,TRBV2,TRBJ2-3,CASSRDLTDTQYF,TGTGCCAGCTCTCGGGATCTCACAGATACGCAGTATTTT
15,-,-,TRBV7-7,TRBJ2-2,CASSRGTRNTGELFF,TGTGCCAGCAGCCGAGGGACTCGAAACACCGGGGAGCTGTTTTTT
14,-,-,TRBV2,TRBJ1-6,CASRAGGTNSPLHF,TGTGCCAGCAGGGCGGGGGGGACCAATTCACCCCTCCACTTT
14,-,few,TRBV6-2/TRBV6-3,TRBJ1-5,CASSQSLGSQPQHF,TGTGCCAGCAGTCAAAGCCTCGGGTCTCAGCCCCAGCATTTT
15,-,-,TRBV5-1,TRBJ2-5,CASSLYRVGQETQYF,TGCGCCAGCAGCTTGTACAGGGTGGGCCAAGAGACCCAGTACTTC
19,-,-,TRBV21-1,TRBJ1-5,CASSKVTGGRSGGNQPQHF,TGTGCCAGCAGCAAAGTCACAGGGGGCCGGTCAGGAGGCAATCAGCCCCAGCATTTT
13,-,-,TRBV2,TRBJ1-5,CASRGQGNQPQHF,TGTGCCAGCAGGGGACAAGGCAATCAGCCCCAGCATTTT
16,-,once,TRBV5-1,TRBJ2-1,CASSQSPPDLGDEQFF,TGCGCCAGCAGCCAATCGCCACCAGACCTGGGAGATGAGCAGTTCTTC